This T cell receptor (beta chain) is drawn from a study of identical twins. General study points: Less excess twin sharing appeared in beta out-of-frame sequences.

Per germline, CDR1 MGHRA and CDR2 YSYEKL. This CDR3 has 13 amino acids. The J segment lost 8 bases and the V segment lost 8 bases, leaving 8 bases of the junction unmatched. Template switching supplied a universal primer site; unique molecular identifiers were carried on the cDNA. TCRdb itself ran the 5' RACE reads through MiXCR, one entry per CDR3 protein. The table shows 640,000 or so distinct CDR3 sequences, with roughly 6% occurring only once. About this clonotype: The antigen remains undetermined.

This rearrangement joins TRBV4-1 to TRBJ1-4; TRBD1 matches at 7 bases. The source material was naive T cells sorted from blood. This receptor was taken from a man in his late teens or twenties in good health. The CDR3 is CASATGSEEKLFF. The CDR3 nucleotides are TGCGCCAGCGCGACAGGGTCGGAAGAAAAACTGTTTTTT.